This T cell receptor beta chain was profiled in a study of PD-L1 blockade in urothelial cancer. The overall study: Blood analyses occurred 3 weeks (second dose) and 6 weeks post treatment start. T cells numbered a median of approximately 150,000 in the blood samples. The study, taken as a whole, reports: At 3 weeks on treatment, tumor-associated clones expanded more with durable benefit.

The CDR3 extends over 15 amino acids. Trimming cost V 5 bases and J 5 bases; bases outside gene matches: 9. Germline-derived CDR1 and CDR2 are LNHNV and YYDKDF (reference sequence). Turning to this clone: Its specificity is not known.

Measured with immunoSEQ multiplex PCR; TCRdb has only the in-frame clones, and not every one. The sample comprises tens of thousands of clones, 81% of which are singletons, and under 3% rests with the top ten. Per-patient samples, pretreatment and on-treatment, numbered 1 to 8. V and J are TRBV15 and TRBJ2-7, with 10 bases aligning to TRBD1. The sample here was PBMCs, taken around atezolizumab (anti-PD-L1) treatment. The clonotype was recovered from a man aged 70 or older with urothelial cancer. The CDR3 reads CATSAPGQGIHEQYF. CDR3 bases: TGTGCCACCAGCGCTCCGGGACAGGGGATCCACGAGCAGTACTTC.